This T cell receptor beta chain was documented in a study of T cells in Graves' hyperthyroidism and ophthalmopathy. Overall study results and limits: By a 13 V-J model, ophthalmopathy was set apart from stable hyperthyroidism.

The TCR beta CDR3 regions underwent amplification using RNA transcripts as the source. Primed by the HTBI set, a first-round RT-PCR was run on the TCR CDR3. A single record per CDR3 protein comes from TCRdb applying MiXCR to the multiplex PCR reads. Of 500,000 to 750,000 distinct CDR3 sequences listed, 46% are singletons. As concerns this clonotype: Its cognate antigen is unknown.

Unmatched junction bases numbered 14, after V lost 5 bases and J lost 0 bases. Germline CDR1 and CDR2: SGHVS and FQNEAQ. The CDR3 is made up of 19 amino acids. This sequence was found in a woman younger than 30 with Graves' hyperthyroidism. The J gene is TRBJ2-1, the V gene TRBV7-8; TRBD2 aligns across 9 bases. Sequenced material: peripheral blood or thyroid tissue (not recorded which). The CDR3 nucleotides are TGTGCCAGCAGCGTTAGTAGCGGGAGAATGGACAGCTCCTACAATGAGCAGTTCTTC. The encoded protein is CASSVSSGRMDSSYNEQFF.